This T cell receptor (beta chain) was found in a study of blood T cell repertoires in COVID-19. In the study overall: There were acute and convalescent COVID-19 samples, and they came from the United States, Italy and Spain. T cells, B-cell-depleted T cells, or PBMCs supplied cDNA or gDNA.

Methods used by the authors: Reference gene primer amplification yielded estimated nucleated cell counts. Produced via immunoSEQ multiplex PCR; TCRdb's table is partial and in-frame only. V, J and clone size are those of that table, while D and trimming were read from the DNA. The repertoire holds over 100,000 clones, with 84% as singletons. V shed 3 bases, J shed 4 bases, and the junction held 1 base outside the gene matches. CDR3 size: 15 residues. Germline CDR1 and CDR2: LNHDA and SQIVND (reference sequence). Sequences were obtained from peripheral blood. This sequence joins TRBV19 and TRBJ2-1, with 12 bases matching TRBD2. The clonotype comes from a woman between 50 and 59 years old with acute or convalescent COVID-19. The CDR3 protein is CASSMTSGGYNEQFF. CDR3 DNA sequence: TGTGCCAGTAGTATGACTAGCGGGGGATACAATGAGCAGTTCTTC. The full variable domain, completed using reference TRBV19 and TRBJ2-1, is DGGITQSPKYLFRKEGQNVTLSCEQNLNHDAMYWYRQDPGQGLRLIYYSQIVNDFQKGDIAEGYSVSREKKESFPLTVTSAQKNPTAFYLCASSMTSGGYNEQFFGPGTRLTVL.